Here is one T cell receptor beta chain with its context. In TCRdb, the 5' RACE reads were re-called with MiXCR into one record per CDR3 protein. The top ten hold roughly 12% of the sample, which has hundreds of thousands of distinct CDR3 sequences, around a sixth seen once. This sample is drawn from a study of T-cell memory formation after mild COVID-19. CDR3 length equals 13 residues. The V gene lost 5 bases and the J gene lost 0 bases, with 8 bases spanning the gap. Germline V lookup: CDR1 SGHTA, CDR2 FQGNSA. Sequenced sample: PBMCs or a T cell subset sorted from them (not recorded which). The V gene is TRBV7-2, the J gene TRBJ2-7; D is uncertain. The TCR was taken from an adult woman who had mild COVID-19 (a few samples of this study predate the infection). Cell type and time point are not known. DNA of the CDR3: TGTGCCAGCAGCCGAGTCTTCTCCTACGAGCAGTACTTC. As protein: CASSRVFSYEQYF. Drawing the rest from reference TRBV7-2 and TRBJ2-7, the complete variable domain is GAGVSQSPSNKVTEKGKDVELRCDPISGHTALYWYRQSLGQGLEFLIYFQGNSAPDKSGLPSDRFSAERTGGSVSTLTIQRTQQEDSAVYLCASSRVFSYEQYFGPGTRLTVT.